This TCR beta chain derives from a study of response to subunit inactivated influenza vaccine. Study outcomes and limitations: The study's authors posited that every seasonal influenza vaccination enlists few new T cells.

TCRdb used MiXCR to reprocess the RT-PCR reads, holding one entry per CDR3 protein. The repertoire holds hundreds of thousands of distinct CDR3 sequences, with around 11% as singletons. Comment on this clonotype: Its antigen is not identified.

Trimming removed 5 bases from V and 2 bases from J, with 17 bases in between. CDR1 and CDR2 from the germline V gene are MNHEY and SVGEGT. This CDR3 region has 16 residues. This rearrangement joins TRBV6-2 or TRBV6-3 to TRBJ2-3; no firm D call. The sequence was collected from a man aged 50 or older who received an inactivated influenza vaccine. Sequenced material: PBMCs from blood, taken on the day of vaccination. The CDR3: CASSLNWAGTTDTQYF. CDR3 sequence (DNA): TGTGCCAGCAGTCTGAATTGGGCCGGTACCACAGATACGCAGTATTTT.